This entry lists 9 T cell receptor beta chains sequenced from one sample in a study of T cell repertoires in cytomegalovirus infection. One entry per CDR3 protein, called by TCRdb with MiXCR from the reads. The table lists some 700,000 distinct CDR3 sequences, roughly a third of them singletons. Input material: PBMCs. The origin of the receptors is a human donor in good health (CMV status not recorded). Some clones in this sample may be carry-over from other donors' samples.

To note about this clonotype: At one of its ends the junction is not consistent with the germline gene, which may arise from a read error. The chain recombines TRBV10-3 with TRBJ2-6; 8 bases match TRBD1. Germline CDR1 ENHRY, CDR2 SYGVKD. CDR3 length equals 16 residues. In DNA, the CDR3 is TGTGCCACCAGTGAGCATCAGGGGGCCGGGGCCAACGTCCTGACTTTC. Translating it yields CATSEHQGAGANVLTF.

Comment on this clonotype: Just one base apart from a much larger clone, this may be a read error. The chain is built from TRBV7-2 and TRBJ1-4; D might be TRBD1 (5 bases). Between the trimmed V and J ends, which lost 1 base and 7 bases, there was a span of 13 bases. Germline loops: CDR1 SGHTA, CDR2 FQGNSA. The CDR3 has 15 residues. CDR3 sequence reads: CASSLDGRVSEKLFF. The CDR3 nucleotides read TGTGCCAGCAGCTTAGACGGCAGGGTGAGTGAAAAACTGTTTTTT.

Only one count was recorded for this clonotype. V gene TRBV19 combines with J gene TRBJ1-5; the D gene is possibly TRBD1 (5 bases). CDR3 size: 13 residues. Per the germline V gene, CDR1 is LNHDA and CDR2 is SQIVND (reference sequence). Trimming removed 9 bases at V and 6 bases at J, with 15 bases between. Written as DNA, the CDR3 is TGTGCCAGCGGGGAGGGACGGTCTCAGCCCCAGCATTTT. This sequence encodes CASGEGRSQPQHF. Supplemented by reference TRBV19 and TRBJ1-5, the full variable domain reads DGGITQSPKYLFRKEGQNVTLSCEQNLNHDAMYWYRQDPGQGLRLIYYSQIVNDFQKGDIAEGYSVSREKKESFPLTVTSAQKNPTAFYLCASGEGRSQPQHFGDGTRLSIL.

The chain carries TRBV28 and TRBJ2-2; 8 bases match TRBD1. Germline loops: CDR1 MDHEN, CDR2 SYDVKM. Losses at the gene ends were 3 bases for V and 5 bases for J; bases not matched to a gene: 8. The CDR3 contains 16 residues. CDR3 region: CASSFGRGRGTGELFF. The CDR3 DNA reads as TGTGCCAGCAGTTTTGGCAGGGGGCGCGGAACCGGGGAGCTGTTTTTT.

This clonotype was detected a few times. This chain joins TRBV6-2 or TRBV6-3 and TRBJ2-3; 11 bases fit TRBD2. J gave up 7 bases and V 5 bases, and 11 bases lay outside the gene matches. The CDR3 extends over 16 amino acids. Per germline, CDR1 MNHEY and CDR2 SVGEGT. CDR3 loop: CASSVPLAGVMHTQYF. The DNA for the CDR3 is TGTGCCAGCAGTGTCCCACTAGCGGGGGTTATGCATACGCAGTATTTT.

The V gene is TRBV12-3 or TRBV12-4, the J gene TRBJ2-7; a possible D gene is TRBD2 (6 bases). V dropped 1 base and J dropped 5 bases, with 9 bases sitting between them. This CDR3 region has 13 residues. CDR3: CASSLDWGDEQYF. CDR3 nucleotide sequence: TGTGCCAGCAGTTTAGATTGGGGGGACGAGCAGTACTTC.

The rearrangement links TRBV6-1 to TRBJ1-1; a weak D match, TRBD1 (6 bases). Trimming removed 10 bases from V and 3 bases from J, with 15 bases in between. This CDR3 region has 13 residues. CDR1 is MNHNS and CDR2 is SASEGT in the germline V gene. The CDR3 bases are TGTGCCATCGACGGGGGGGCTTACACTGAAGCTTTCTTT. It translates to CAIDGGAYTEAFF.

The chain links TRBV11-2 to TRBJ2-3, with 11 bases identical to TRBD1. From germline, CDR1 is SGHAT and CDR2 FQNNGV. Trimming at V came to 5 bases and at J to 4 bases, leaving 14 bases not matched to a gene. The CDR3 contains 18 residues. The CDR3 sequence: CASSRLGGQGAGPDTQYF. The CDR3 DNA sequence: TGTGCCAGCAGCCGTCTCGGAGGACAGGGGGCGGGCCCAGATACGCAGTATTTT.

The chain is built from TRBV2 and TRBJ2-7, with 8 nucleotides matching TRBD1. The trim removed 6 bases at V and 3 bases at J, leaving 7 bases unmatched. The CDR3 is 14 amino acids. Germline V gene sequence: CDR1 SNHLY, CDR2 FYNNEI. This CDR3 reads CASRDGQGRYEQYF. CDR3 sequence (DNA): TGTGCCAGCAGGGATGGACAGGGCCGCTACGAGCAGTACTTC.